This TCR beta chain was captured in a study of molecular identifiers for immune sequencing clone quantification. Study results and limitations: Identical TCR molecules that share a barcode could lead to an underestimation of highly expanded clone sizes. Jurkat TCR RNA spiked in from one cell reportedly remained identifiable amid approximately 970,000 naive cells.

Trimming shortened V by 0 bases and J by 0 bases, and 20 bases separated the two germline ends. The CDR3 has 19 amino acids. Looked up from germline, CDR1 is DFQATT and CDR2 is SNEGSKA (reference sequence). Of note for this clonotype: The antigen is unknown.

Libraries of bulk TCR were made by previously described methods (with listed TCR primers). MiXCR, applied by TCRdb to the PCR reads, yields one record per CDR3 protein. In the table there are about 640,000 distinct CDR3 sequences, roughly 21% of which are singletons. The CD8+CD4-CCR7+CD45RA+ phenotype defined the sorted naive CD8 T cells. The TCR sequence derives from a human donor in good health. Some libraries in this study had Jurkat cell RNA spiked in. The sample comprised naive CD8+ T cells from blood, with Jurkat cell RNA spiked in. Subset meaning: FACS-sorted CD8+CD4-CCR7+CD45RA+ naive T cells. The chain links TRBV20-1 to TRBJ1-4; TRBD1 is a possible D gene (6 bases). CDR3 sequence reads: CSARDYGQSISATNEKLFF. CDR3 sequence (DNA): TGCAGTGCTAGAGACTACGGACAGTCCATTTCTGCAACTAATGAAAAACTGTTTTTT.